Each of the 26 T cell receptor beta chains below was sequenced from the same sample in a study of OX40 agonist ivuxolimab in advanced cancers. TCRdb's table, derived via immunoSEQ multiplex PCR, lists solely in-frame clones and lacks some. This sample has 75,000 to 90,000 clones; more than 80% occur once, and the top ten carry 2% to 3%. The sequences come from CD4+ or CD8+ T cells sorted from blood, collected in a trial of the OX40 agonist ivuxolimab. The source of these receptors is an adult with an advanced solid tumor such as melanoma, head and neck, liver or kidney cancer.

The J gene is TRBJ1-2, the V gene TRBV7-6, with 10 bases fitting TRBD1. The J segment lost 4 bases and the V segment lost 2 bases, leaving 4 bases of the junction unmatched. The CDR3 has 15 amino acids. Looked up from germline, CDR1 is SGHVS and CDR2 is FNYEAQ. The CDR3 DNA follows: TGTGCCAGCAGCTTAACCGGGACAGGGGTCTATGGCTACACCTTC. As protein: CASSLTGTGVYGYTF.

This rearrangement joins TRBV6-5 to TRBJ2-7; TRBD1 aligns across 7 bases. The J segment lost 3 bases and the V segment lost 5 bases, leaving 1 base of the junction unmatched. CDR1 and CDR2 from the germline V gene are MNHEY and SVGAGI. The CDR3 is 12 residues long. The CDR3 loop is CASSNRGYEQYF. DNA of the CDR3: TGTGCCAGCAGTAACAGGGGCTACGAGCAGTACTTC.

The CDR3 sequence is CASSLVSSGGANTEAFF. The CDR3 nucleotides read TGTGCCAGCAGCCTAGTTTCCTCGGGCGGAGCGAACACTGAAGCTTTCTTT. This chain joins TRBV28 and TRBJ1-1, with D unresolved. Trimming pared 6 bases from V and 1 base from J, leaving 21 bases between. CDR1 and CDR2 from the germline V gene are MDHEN and SYDVKM. There are 17 residues in the CDR3.

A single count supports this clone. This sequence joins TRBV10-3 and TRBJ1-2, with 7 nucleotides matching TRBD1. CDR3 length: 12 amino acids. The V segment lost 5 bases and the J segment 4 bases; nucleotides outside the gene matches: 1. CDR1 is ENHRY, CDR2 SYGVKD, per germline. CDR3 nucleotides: TGTGCCATCAGTACAGGGGTCTATGGCTACACCTTC. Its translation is CAISTGVYGYTF.

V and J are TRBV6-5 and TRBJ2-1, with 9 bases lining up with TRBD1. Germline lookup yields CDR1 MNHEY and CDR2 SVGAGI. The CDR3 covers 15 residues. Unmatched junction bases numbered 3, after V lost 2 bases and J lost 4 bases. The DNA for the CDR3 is TGTGCCAGCAGTTACCGGGACAGGGCTTACAATGAGCAGTTCTTC. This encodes CASSYRDRAYNEQFF.

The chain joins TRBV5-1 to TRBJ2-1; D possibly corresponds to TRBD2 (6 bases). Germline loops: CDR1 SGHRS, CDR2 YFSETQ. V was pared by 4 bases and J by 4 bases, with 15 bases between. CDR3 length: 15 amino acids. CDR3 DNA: TGCGCCAGCAGCGCAATAGCGGAACCTTACAATGAGCAGTTCTTC. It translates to CASSAIAEPYNEQFF.

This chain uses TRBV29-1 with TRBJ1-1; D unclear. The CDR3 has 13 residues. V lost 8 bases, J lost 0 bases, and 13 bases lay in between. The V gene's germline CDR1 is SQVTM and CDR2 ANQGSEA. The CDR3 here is CSPRREMNTEAFF. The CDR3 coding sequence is TGCAGCCCGAGGAGGGAGATGAACACTGAAGCTTTCTTT.

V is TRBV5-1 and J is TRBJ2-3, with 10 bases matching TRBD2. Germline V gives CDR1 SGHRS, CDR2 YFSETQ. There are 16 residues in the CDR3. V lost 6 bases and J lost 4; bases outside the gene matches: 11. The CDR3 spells CASNQDSGGAADTQYF. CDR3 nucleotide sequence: TGCGCCAGCAACCAAGACAGCGGGGGGGCGGCAGATACGCAGTATTTT.

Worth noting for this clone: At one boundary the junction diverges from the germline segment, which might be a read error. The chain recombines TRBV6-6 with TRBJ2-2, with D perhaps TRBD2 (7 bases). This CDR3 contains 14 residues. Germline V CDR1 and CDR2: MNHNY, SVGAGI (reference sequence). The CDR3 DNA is TGTGCCAGCAGTACAGCTCGGGGGGCCGGAGAGCTGTTTTTT. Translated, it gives CASSTARGAGELFF.

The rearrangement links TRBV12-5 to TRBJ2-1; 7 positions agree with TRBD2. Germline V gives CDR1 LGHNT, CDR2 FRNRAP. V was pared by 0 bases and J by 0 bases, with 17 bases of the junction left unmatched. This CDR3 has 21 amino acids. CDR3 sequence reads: CASGLVVGVGGIPSSYNEQFF. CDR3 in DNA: TGTGCTAGTGGTTTGGTAGTTGGTGTGGGGGGGATACCCAGCTCCTACAATGAGCAGTTCTTC.

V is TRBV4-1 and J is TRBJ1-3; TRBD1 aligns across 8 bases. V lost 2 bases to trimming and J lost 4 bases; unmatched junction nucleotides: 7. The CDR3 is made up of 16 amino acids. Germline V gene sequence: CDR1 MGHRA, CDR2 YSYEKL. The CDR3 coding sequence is TGCGCCAGCAGCCAACATCGACAGGGGCTAGGAAACACCATATATTTT. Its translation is CASSQHRQGLGNTIYF.

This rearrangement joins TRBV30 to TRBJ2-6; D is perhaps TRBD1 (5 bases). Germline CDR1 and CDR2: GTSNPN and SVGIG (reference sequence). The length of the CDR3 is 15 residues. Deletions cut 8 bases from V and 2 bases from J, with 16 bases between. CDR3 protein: CAGTEQGTGANVLTF. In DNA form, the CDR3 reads TGTGCCGGCACGGAGCAGGGTACTGGGGCCAACGTCCTGACTTTC.

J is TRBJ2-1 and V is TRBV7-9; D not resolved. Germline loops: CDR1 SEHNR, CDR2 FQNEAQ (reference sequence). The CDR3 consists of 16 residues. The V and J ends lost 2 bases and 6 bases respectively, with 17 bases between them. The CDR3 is CASSLSSGPIGNEQFF. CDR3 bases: TGTGCCAGCAGCTTATCGTCGGGCCCAATAGGCAATGAGCAGTTCTTC.

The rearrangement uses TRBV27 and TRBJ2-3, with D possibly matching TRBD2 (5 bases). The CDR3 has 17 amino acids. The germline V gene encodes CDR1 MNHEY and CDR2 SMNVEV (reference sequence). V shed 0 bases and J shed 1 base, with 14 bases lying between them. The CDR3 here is CASSLSIIPGGTDTQYF. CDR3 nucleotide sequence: TGTGCCAGCAGTTTATCGATAATCCCCGGGGGCACAGATACGCAGTATTTT.

Here the CDR3 reads CATFSLGNTIYF. The CDR3 DNA reads as TGTGCCACCTTTTCCCTGGGAAACACCATATATTTT. The chain joins TRBV28 to TRBJ1-3; D gene unclear. The germline gives CDR1 MDHEN, CDR2 SYDVKM. The V end lost 10 bases, the J end lost 4 bases, and 11 bases lay between the germline ends. The CDR3 extends over 12 amino acids.

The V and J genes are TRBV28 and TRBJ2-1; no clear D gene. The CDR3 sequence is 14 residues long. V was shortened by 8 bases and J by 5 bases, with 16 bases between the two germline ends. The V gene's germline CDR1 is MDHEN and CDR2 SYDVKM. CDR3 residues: CASRPPQSHNEQFF. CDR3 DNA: TGTGCCAGCCGTCCCCCCCAATCCCACAATGAGCAGTTCTTC. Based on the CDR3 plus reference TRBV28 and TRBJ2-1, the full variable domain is DVKVTQSSRYLVKRTGEKVFLECVQDMDHENMFWYRQDPGLGLRLIYFSYDVKMKEKGDIPEGYSVSREKKERFSLILESASTNQTSMYLCASRPPQSHNEQFFGPGTRLTVL.

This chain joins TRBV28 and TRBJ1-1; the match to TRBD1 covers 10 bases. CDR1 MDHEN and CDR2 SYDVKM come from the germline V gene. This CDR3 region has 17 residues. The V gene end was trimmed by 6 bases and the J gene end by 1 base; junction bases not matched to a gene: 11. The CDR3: CASRTQGQGVGNTEAFF. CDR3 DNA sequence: TGTGCCAGCAGAACCCAAGGACAGGGGGTTGGGAACACTGAAGCTTTCTTT. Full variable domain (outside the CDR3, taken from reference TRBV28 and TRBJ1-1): DVKVTQSSRYLVKRTGEKVFLECVQDMDHENMFWYRQDPGLGLRLIYFSYDVKMKEKGDIPEGYSVSREKKERFSLILESASTNQTSMYLCASRTQGQGVGNTEAFFGQGTRLTVV.

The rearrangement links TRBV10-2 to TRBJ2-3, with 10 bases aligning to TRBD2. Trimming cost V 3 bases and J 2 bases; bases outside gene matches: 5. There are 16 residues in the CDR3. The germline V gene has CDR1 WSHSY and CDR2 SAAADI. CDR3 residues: CASSEESGGATDTQYF. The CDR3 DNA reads TGCGCCAGCAGTGAAGAGAGCGGGGGGGCCACAGATACGCAGTATTTT.

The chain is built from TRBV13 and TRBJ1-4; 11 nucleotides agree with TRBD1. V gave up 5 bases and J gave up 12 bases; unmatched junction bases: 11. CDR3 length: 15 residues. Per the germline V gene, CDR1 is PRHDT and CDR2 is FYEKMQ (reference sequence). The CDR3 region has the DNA TGTGCCAGCAGCCCACATCCGGACAGGGGGCCCCAACTGTTTTTT. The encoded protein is CASSPHPDRGPQLFF.

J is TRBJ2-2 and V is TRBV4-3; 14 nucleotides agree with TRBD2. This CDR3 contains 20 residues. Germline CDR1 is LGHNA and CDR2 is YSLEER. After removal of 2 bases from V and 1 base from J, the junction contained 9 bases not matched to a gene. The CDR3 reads CASSQWKGLAGARNTGELFF. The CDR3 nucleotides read TGCGCCAGCAGCCAATGGAAGGGACTAGCGGGGGCCAGGAACACCGGGGAGCTGTTTTTT.

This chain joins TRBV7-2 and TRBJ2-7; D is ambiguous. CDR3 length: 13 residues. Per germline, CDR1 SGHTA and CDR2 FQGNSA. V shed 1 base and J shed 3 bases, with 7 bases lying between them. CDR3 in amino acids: CASSLEGYYEQYF. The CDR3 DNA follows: TGTGCCAGCAGCTTAGAGGGCTACTACGAGCAGTACTTC.

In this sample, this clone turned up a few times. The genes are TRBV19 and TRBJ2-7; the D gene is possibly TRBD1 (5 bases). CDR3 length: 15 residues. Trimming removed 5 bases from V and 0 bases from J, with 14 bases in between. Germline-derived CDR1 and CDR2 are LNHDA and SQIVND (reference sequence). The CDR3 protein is CASSGAERSSYEQYF. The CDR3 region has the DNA TGTGCCAGTAGTGGGGCGGAAAGGAGCTCCTACGAGCAGTACTTC.

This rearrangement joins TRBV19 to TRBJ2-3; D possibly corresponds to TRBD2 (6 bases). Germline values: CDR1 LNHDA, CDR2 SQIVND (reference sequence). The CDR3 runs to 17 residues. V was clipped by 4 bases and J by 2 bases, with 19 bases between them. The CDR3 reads CASSKLPDYPITDTQYF. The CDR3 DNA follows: TGTGCCAGTAGTAAGCTCCCGGACTACCCTATCACAGATACGCAGTATTTT.

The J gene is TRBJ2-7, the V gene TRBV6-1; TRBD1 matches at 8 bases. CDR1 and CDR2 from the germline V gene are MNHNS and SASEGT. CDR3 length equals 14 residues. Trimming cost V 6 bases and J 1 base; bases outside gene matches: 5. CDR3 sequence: CASRTTGASYEQYF. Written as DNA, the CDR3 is TGTGCCAGCAGGACGACAGGGGCTTCCTACGAGCAGTACTTC.

CDR3 sequence (DNA): TGTGCCAGCAGCTTAGGGGGAACAACTAATGAAAAACTGTTTTTT. As protein: CASSLGGTTNEKLFF. This chain uses TRBV7-9 with TRBJ1-4; no reliable D call. Deletions cut 1 base from V and 0 bases from J, with 6 bases between. In germline, CDR1 is SEHNR, CDR2 FQNEAQ (reference sequence). The length of the CDR3 is 15 residues.

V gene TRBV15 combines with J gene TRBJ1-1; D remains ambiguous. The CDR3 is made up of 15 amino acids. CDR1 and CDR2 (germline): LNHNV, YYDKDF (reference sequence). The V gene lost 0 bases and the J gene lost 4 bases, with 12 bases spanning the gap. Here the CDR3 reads CATSRDLVGITEAFF. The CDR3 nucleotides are TGTGCCACCAGCAGAGATCTGGTAGGGATCACTGAAGCTTTCTTT.